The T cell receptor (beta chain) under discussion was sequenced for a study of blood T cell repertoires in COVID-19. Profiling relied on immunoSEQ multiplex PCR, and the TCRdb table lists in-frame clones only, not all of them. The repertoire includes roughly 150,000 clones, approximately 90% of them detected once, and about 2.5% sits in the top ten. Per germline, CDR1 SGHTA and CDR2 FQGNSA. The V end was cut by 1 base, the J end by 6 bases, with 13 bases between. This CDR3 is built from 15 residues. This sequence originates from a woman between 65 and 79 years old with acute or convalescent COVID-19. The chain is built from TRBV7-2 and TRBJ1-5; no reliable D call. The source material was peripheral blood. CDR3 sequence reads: CASSLEGRVVQPQHF. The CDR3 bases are TGTGCCAGCAGCTTAGAAGGGAGGGTAGTTCAGCCCCAGCATTTT. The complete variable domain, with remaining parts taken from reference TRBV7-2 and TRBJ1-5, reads GAGVSQSPSNKVTEKGKDVELRCDPISGHTALYWYRQSLGQGLEFLIYFQGNSAPDKSGLPSDRFSAERTGGSVSTLTIQRTQQEDSAVYLCASSLEGRVVQPQHFGDGTRLSIL.